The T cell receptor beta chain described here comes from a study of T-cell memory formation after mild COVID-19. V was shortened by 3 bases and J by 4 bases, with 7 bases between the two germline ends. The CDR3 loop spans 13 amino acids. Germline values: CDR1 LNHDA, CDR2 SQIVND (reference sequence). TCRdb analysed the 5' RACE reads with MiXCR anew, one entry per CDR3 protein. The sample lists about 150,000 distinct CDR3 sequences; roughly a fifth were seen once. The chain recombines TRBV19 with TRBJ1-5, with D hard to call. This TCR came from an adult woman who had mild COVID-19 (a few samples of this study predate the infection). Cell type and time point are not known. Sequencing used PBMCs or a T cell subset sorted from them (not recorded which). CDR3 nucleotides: TGTGCCAGTAGTATCGGAGGGAATCAGCCCCAGCATTTT. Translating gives CASSIGGNQPQHF.